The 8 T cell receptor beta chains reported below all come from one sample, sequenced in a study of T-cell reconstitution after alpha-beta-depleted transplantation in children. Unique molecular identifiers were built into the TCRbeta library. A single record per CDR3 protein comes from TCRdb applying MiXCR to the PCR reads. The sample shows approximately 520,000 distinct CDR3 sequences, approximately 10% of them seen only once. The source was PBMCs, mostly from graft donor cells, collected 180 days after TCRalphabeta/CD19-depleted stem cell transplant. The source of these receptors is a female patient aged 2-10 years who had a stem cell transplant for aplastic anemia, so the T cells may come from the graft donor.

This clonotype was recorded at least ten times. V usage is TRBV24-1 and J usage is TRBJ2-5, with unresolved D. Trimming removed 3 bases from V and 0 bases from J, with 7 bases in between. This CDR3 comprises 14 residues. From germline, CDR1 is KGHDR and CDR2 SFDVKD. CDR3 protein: CATSDDLYQETQYF. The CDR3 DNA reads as TGTGCCACCAGTGATGATTTGTACCAAGAGACCCAGTACTTC.

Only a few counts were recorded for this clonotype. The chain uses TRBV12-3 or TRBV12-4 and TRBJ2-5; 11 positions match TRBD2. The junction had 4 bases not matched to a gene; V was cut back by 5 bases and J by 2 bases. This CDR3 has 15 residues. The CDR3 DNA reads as TGTGCCAGCAGTATGGGACTAGCGGAACAAGAGACCCAGTACTTC. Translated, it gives CASSMGLAEQETQYF.

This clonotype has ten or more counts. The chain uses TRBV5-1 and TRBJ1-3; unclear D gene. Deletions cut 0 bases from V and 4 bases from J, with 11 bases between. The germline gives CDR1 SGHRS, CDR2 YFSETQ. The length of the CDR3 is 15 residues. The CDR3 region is CASSLDSSVGNTIYF. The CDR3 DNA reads TGCGCCAGCAGCTTGGACAGTTCCGTGGGAAACACCATATATTTT. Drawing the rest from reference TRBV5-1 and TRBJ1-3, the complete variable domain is KAGVTQTPRYLIKTRGQQVTLSCSPISGHRSVSWYQQTPGQGLQFLFEYFSETQRNKGNFPGRFSGRQFSNSRSEMNVSTLELGDSALYLCASSLDSSVGNTIYFGEGSWLTVV.

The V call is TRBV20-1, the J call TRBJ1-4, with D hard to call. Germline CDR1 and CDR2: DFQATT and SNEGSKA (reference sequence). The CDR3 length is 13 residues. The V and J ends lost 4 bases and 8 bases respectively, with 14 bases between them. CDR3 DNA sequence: TGCAGTGCTATAAATCCCGTTGGAGAAAAACTGTTTTTT. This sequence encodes CSAINPVGEKLFF.

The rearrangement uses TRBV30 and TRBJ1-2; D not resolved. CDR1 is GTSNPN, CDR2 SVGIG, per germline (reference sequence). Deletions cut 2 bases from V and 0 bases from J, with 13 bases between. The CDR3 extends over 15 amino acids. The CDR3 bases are TGTGCCTGGAGTTTAATGGCAGTAGCTAACTATGGCTACACCTTC. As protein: CAWSLMAVANYGYTF. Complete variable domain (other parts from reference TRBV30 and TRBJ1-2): SQTIHQWPATLVQPVGSPLSLECTVEGTSNPNLYWYRQAAGRGLQLLFYSVGIGQISSEVPQNLSASRPQDRQFILSSKKLLLSDSGFYLCAWSLMAVANYGYTFGSGTRLTVV.

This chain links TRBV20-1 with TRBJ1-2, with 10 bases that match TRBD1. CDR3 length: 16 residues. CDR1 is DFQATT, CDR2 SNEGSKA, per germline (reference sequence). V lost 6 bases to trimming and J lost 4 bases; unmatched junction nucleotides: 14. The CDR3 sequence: CSAEDRGKAHIYGYTF. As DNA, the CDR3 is TGCAGTGCGGAGGACAGGGGGAAGGCACATATCTATGGCTACACCTTC.

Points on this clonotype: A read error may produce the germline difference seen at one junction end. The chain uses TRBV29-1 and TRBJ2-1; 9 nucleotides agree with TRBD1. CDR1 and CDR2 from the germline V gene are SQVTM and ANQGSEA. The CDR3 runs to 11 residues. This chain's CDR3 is CGTGTYNEQFF. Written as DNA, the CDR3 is TGTGGGACAGGGACCTACAATGAGCAGTTCTTC.

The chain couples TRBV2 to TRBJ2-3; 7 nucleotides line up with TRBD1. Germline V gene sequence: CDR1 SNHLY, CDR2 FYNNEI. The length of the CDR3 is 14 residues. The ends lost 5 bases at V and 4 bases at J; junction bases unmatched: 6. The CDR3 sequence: CASSSGTAADTQYF. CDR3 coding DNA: TGTGCCAGCAGTTCCGGGACAGCTGCAGATACGCAGTATTTT.